A single sample is the source of the 30 T cell receptor beta chains below, sequenced in a study of blood T cell repertoires in COVID-19. Clones were sequenced by immunoSEQ multiplex PCR, and TCRdb holds only the in-frame ones, with some missing. In the table there are under 150,000 clones, around three quarters of which are singletons. Sequenced material: peripheral blood. These receptor sequences come from a man aged 50-60 years with active or convalescent COVID-19.

CDR3 DNA: TGTGCCAGCAGTTCACTGAGGGCGGAGTCCACAGATACGCAGTATTTT. It encodes CASSSLRAESTDTQYF. This sequence joins TRBV7-9 and TRBJ2-3; perhaps TRBD2 as D (5 bases). Germline CDR1 SEHNR, CDR2 FQNEAQ (reference sequence). Trimming stripped 6 bases from V and 2 bases from J, with 18 bases between. The CDR3 is made up of 16 amino acids.

This sequence joins TRBV5-4 and TRBJ1-1; D call uncertain. Trimming pared 0 bases from V and 0 bases from J, leaving 9 bases between. CDR1 and CDR2 from the germline V gene are SGHNT and YYREEE (reference sequence). The CDR3 covers 15 residues. The CDR3 nucleotides read TGTGCCAGCAGCTTGGGTCAGGCGATGAACACTGAAGCTTTCTTT. This gives the protein CASSLGQAMNTEAFF.

The chain uses TRBV15 and TRBJ1-1; TRBD1 agrees at 8 bases. V lost 5 bases, J lost 6 bases, and 8 bases stayed unmatched. The CDR3 contains 14 residues. Per the germline V gene, CDR1 is LNHNV and CDR2 is YYDKDF (reference sequence). The CDR3 DNA reads TGTGCCACCAGCGGACAGGGCCCTATGTCTGAAGCTTTCTTT. Amino acids: CATSGQGPMSEAFF.

This clone was detected many times. J is TRBJ2-7 and V is TRBV5-6, with 12 bases that match TRBD2. The germline gives CDR1 SGHDT, CDR2 YYEEEE. After removal of 8 bases from V and 2 bases from J, the junction contained 8 bases not matched to a gene. The CDR3 sequence is 15 residues long. The CDR3: CARQRTSGETYEQYF. CDR3 nucleotide sequence: TGTGCCAGGCAGAGGACTAGCGGGGAAACCTACGAGCAGTACTTC.

The DNA for the CDR3 is TGTGCCAGCAGCCCCCGGACTAGCGGGAGCGACGAGCAGTACTTC. Amino acid sequence: CASSPRTSGSDEQYF. V and J are TRBV11-3 and TRBJ2-7, with 13 bases identical to TRBD2. J was trimmed by 5 bases and V by 5 bases; bases with no gene match: 6. Germline V gene data show CDR1 as SGHNT and CDR2 as YENEEA. CDR3 length equals 15 residues.

The chain links TRBV7-2 to TRBJ2-5; TRBD2 aligns across 10 bases. Germline CDR1 SGHTA, CDR2 FQGNSA. V lost 4 bases and J lost 4; bases outside the gene matches: 3. CDR3 size: 14 residues. The CDR3 loop is CASSSSGSPETQYF. CDR3 coding DNA: TGTGCCAGCAGCTCTAGCGGGAGTCCAGAGACCCAGTACTTC. The full variable domain, in which reference TRBV7-2 and TRBJ2-5 provide the parts outside the CDR3, is GAGVSQSPSNKVTEKGKDVELRCDPISGHTALYWYRQSLGQGLEFLIYFQGNSAPDKSGLPSDRFSAERTGGSVSTLTIQRTQQEDSAVYLCASSSSGSPETQYFGPGTRLLVL.

This chain joins TRBV27 and TRBJ2-3; 8 bases agree with TRBD1. Germline V gene sequence: CDR1 MNHEY, CDR2 SMNVEV (reference sequence). With V trimmed by 3 bases and J by 5 bases, 4 bases remained unmatched. The CDR3 is made up of 14 amino acids. The CDR3 nucleotides are TGTGCCAGCAGTTTGAAACAGGGGGGAGATACGCAGTATTTT. It yields the protein CASSLKQGGDTQYF.

The genes are TRBV19 and TRBJ2-5, with 8 bases that match TRBD1. The CDR3 is 15 amino acids. The trim removed 3 bases at V and 4 bases at J, leaving 7 bases unmatched. Germline assignment: CDR1 LNHDA and CDR2 SQIVND (reference sequence). The DNA of the CDR3 is TGTGCCAGTAGTATGGGGCAGGGGGCGGGAGAGACCCAGTACTTC. It codes for CASSMGQGAGETQYF.

This clone appeared a few times. The chain combines TRBV19 with TRBJ2-1, with 11 bases identical to TRBD2. Germline CDR1 is LNHDA and CDR2 is SQIVND (reference sequence). The CDR3 extends over 15 amino acids. V shed 3 bases and J 9 bases; nucleotides not matched to a gene: 7. CDR3 DNA: TGTGCCAGTAGTATTTCACTAGCGGGAGTGGCTGAGCAGTTCTTC. It codes for CASSISLAGVAEQFF.

This sequence joins TRBV19 and TRBJ2-7; D unclear. Trimming took 0 bases from V and 0 from J, leaving 6 bases between them. Looked up from germline, CDR1 is LNHDA and CDR2 is SQIVND (reference sequence). The CDR3 spans 14 residues. The CDR3 here is CASSIDPSSYEQYF. CDR3 DNA: TGTGCCAGTAGTATAGATCCTTCCTCCTACGAGCAGTACTTC.

The V and J genes are TRBV27 and TRBJ2-5; D call uncertain. Germline CDR1 reads MNHEY; CDR2 reads SMNVEV (reference sequence). The ends were cut back, 0 bases at V and 5 bases at J, with 4 bases in the middle. CDR3 size: 12 residues. The CDR3 DNA reads as TGTGCCAGCAGTTTATCCGGGGAGACCCAGTACTTC. This gives the protein CASSLSGETQYF.

The genes are TRBV24-1 and TRBJ2-5; 10 nucleotides match TRBD1. The CDR3 runs 17 residues. The germline gives CDR1 KGHDR, CDR2 SFDVKD. V was clipped by 1 base and J by 2 bases; unmatched bases: 6. The DNA for the CDR3 is TGTGCCACCAGTGATTTCCGGTGGGACAGGGGTCAAGAGACCCAGTACTTC. Protein product: CATSDFRWDRGQETQYF.

The rearrangement links TRBV28 to TRBJ1-1; TRBD1 is a possible D gene (6 bases). Germline assignment: CDR1 MDHEN and CDR2 SYDVKM. V dropped 4 bases and J dropped 3 bases, with 9 bases sitting between them. This CDR3 spans 13 amino acids. CDR3 amino acids: CASSYRVDTEAFF. The DNA for the CDR3 is TGTGCCAGCAGTTACAGGGTAGACACTGAAGCTTTCTTT.

J is TRBJ1-3 and V is TRBV4-2; possibly TRBD1 for D (5 bases). The CDR3 has 16 residues. Germline V CDR1 and CDR2: LGHNA, YNFKEQ. Deletions cut 4 bases from V and 0 bases from J, with 13 bases between. CDR3 sequence: CASSRLGAFSGNTIYF. Written as DNA, the CDR3 is TGTGCCAGCAGCCGTTTAGGGGCGTTCTCTGGAAACACCATATATTTT.

The gene calls are TRBV18 and TRBJ1-4; D not certain. Trimming pared 4 bases from V and 4 bases from J, leaving 10 bases between. Germline values: CDR1 KGHSH, CDR2 LQKENI. The CDR3 runs 14 residues. The CDR3 reads CASSLDRLNEKLFF. CDR3 sequence (DNA): TGTGCCAGCTCACTAGACCGACTTAATGAAAAACTGTTTTTT.

The chain joins TRBV7-6 to TRBJ2-7, with 8 bases that match TRBD2. The germline V gene encodes CDR1 SGHVS and CDR2 FNYEAQ. This CDR3 has 16 residues. With 2 bases clipped from V and 2 bases from J, the junction kept 8 bases outside the gene matches. CDR3 sequence reads: CASSLNTPGLAYEQYF. In DNA, the CDR3 is TGTGCCAGCAGCTTAAACACCCCGGGACTAGCCTACGAGCAGTACTTC.

V gene TRBV19 combines with J gene TRBJ2-3; 9 bases align to TRBD2. V lost 7 bases, J lost 2 bases, and 4 bases stayed unmatched. Germline CDR1 reads LNHDA; CDR2 reads SQIVND (reference sequence). The CDR3 is 14 amino acids. The DNA of the CDR3 is TGTGCCAGTATCCCTAGCGGGGACACAGATACGCAGTATTTT. It specifies CASIPSGDTDTQYF. Full variable domain (outside the CDR3, taken from reference TRBV19 and TRBJ2-3): DGGITQSPKYLFRKEGQNVTLSCEQNLNHDAMYWYRQDPGQGLRLIYYSQIVNDFQKGDIAEGYSVSREKKESFPLTVTSAQKNPTAFYLCASIPSGDTDTQYFGPGTRLTVL.

The V and J genes are TRBV5-4 and TRBJ1-3; 8 nucleotides line up with TRBD1. Germline values: CDR1 SGHNT, CDR2 YYREEE (reference sequence). Trimming took 4 bases from V and 0 from J; bases not matched to a gene: 3. The CDR3 extends over 15 amino acids. As DNA, the CDR3 is TGTGCCAGCAGCGAGGGACAGGCCTCTGGAAACACCATATATTTT. Its translation is CASSEGQASGNTIYF.

Comments on this clone: One junction end does not reproduce the germline sequence, and a read error may be involved. The chain combines TRBV6-5 with TRBJ2-7, with D perhaps TRBD2 (7 bases). CDR1 and CDR2 (germline): MNHEY, SVGAGI. This CDR3 region has 12 residues. The CDR3 is CASSSGTYAQYF. CDR3 coding DNA: TGTGCCAGCAGCAGCGGGACATACGCGCAGTACTTC.

The V call is TRBV5-5, the J call TRBJ1-5, with 7 positions matching TRBD1. The CDR3 is made up of 14 amino acids. J gave up 3 bases and V 4 bases, and 4 bases lay outside the gene matches. Germline V CDR1 and CDR2: SGHKS, YYEKEE (reference sequence). CDR3 protein: CASSPTGNNQPQHF. CDR3 in DNA: TGTGCCAGCAGCCCGACAGGGAACAATCAGCCCCAGCATTTT.

The chain joins TRBV28 to TRBJ1-1; the match to TRBD1 covers 11 bases. The CDR3 loop spans 16 amino acids. CDR1 is MDHEN, CDR2 SYDVKM, per germline. Trimming removed 4 bases from V and 7 bases from J; junction bases left unmatched: 11. CDR3 DNA: TGTGCCAGCAGTTCCCCAGCCGGGACAGGGGGAATTGAAGCTTTCTTT. Encoded protein: CASSSPAGTGGIEAFF.

Written as DNA, the CDR3 is TGTGCCAGCAGTTTACAGGGAACAACTAATGAAAAACTGTTTTTT. Amino acids: CASSLQGTTNEKLFF. The chain recombines TRBV27 with TRBJ1-4; TRBD1 is a possible D gene (5 bases). V was pared by 2 bases and J by 0 bases, with 7 bases between. Germline CDR1 MNHEY, CDR2 SMNVEV (reference sequence). This CDR3 region has 15 residues.

As regards this clone: The same CDR3 arises from other DNA sequences in this sample as well. The V call is TRBV28, the J call TRBJ2-2, with a weak D call TRBD1 (6 bases). Germline values: CDR1 MDHEN, CDR2 SYDVKM. V was pared by 3 bases and J by 5 bases, with 13 bases between. CDR3 length equals 15 residues. The CDR3 sequence is CASSFPGQGTGELFF. DNA of the CDR3: TGTGCCAGCAGTTTCCCGGGGCAGGGGACCGGGGAGCTGTTTTTT.

This clone was seen more than once but under ten times. The chain links TRBV7-8 to TRBJ1-2; 9 nucleotides align to TRBD1. The CDR3 loop spans 14 amino acids. The V gene's germline CDR1 is SGHVS and CDR2 FQNEAQ. J was trimmed by 5 bases and V by 3 bases; bases with no gene match: 4. CDR3 DNA sequence: TGTGCCAGCAGCTTCGACAGGGGGGGATATGGCTACACCTTC. Encoded protein: CASSFDRGGYGYTF.

The chain uses TRBV5-1 and TRBJ1-2, with TRBD1 as a possible D gene (6 bases). V lost 0 bases to trimming and J lost 4 bases, with 13 bases between them. The CDR3 spans 15 residues. Germline V CDR1 and CDR2: SGHRS, YFSETQ. In DNA form, the CDR3 reads TGCGCCAGCAGCTTGGGGGCAGGGGTGAGCTATGGCTACACCTTC. This sequence encodes CASSLGAGVSYGYTF.

The CDR3 DNA reads TGTGCCAACCACAATAGGACAGGGGAGAAAAGCACAGATACGCAGTATTTT. Translating it yields CANHNRTGEKSTDTQYF. The V call is TRBV27, the J call TRBJ2-3; 9 positions match TRBD1. CDR1 and CDR2 (germline): MNHEY, SMNVEV (reference sequence). The V segment lost 10 bases and the J segment 0 bases; nucleotides outside the gene matches: 14. The CDR3 runs 17 residues.

The chain couples TRBV5-5 to TRBJ2-1; 11 bases are a match to TRBD1. CDR3 length: 15 amino acids. The germline gives CDR1 SGHKS, CDR2 YYEKEE (reference sequence). V lost 3 bases to trimming and J lost 5 bases; unmatched junction nucleotides: 4. The CDR3 nucleotides are TGTGCCAGCAGCTGGGGGACAGGGGGTAACAATGAGCAGTTCTTC. Its translation is CASSWGTGGNNEQFF.

V usage is TRBV12-3 or TRBV12-4 and J usage is TRBJ1-2; 7 bases are a match to TRBD1. The junction had 2 bases not matched to a gene; V was cut back by 5 bases and J by 2 bases. The CDR3 is 13 amino acids. The CDR3 nucleotides read TGTGCCAGCAGTCGGGACAGAAACTATGGCTACACCTTC. Translation: CASSRDRNYGYTF.

A few counts support this clone. This chain uses TRBV7-3 with TRBJ2-7; 8 nucleotides agree with TRBD2. Looked up from germline, CDR1 is SGHTA and CDR2 is FQGTGA. V lost 3 bases, J lost 2 bases, and 3 bases stayed unmatched. This CDR3 is 14 amino acids long. In nucleotides, the CDR3 is TGTGCCAGCAGCTTCGGGGGGGCCCCCTACGAGCAGTACTTC. The encoded protein is CASSFGGAPYEQYF.

V is TRBV7-9 and J is TRBJ1-5; D may be TRBD1 (5 bases). Trimming took off 1 base at V and 6 bases at J, with 10 bases between the two ends. The CDR3 extends over 14 amino acids. Germline V gives CDR1 SEHNR, CDR2 FQNEAQ (reference sequence). As DNA, the CDR3 is TGTGCCAGCAGCTTAGGGGGGGGAAGTCAGCCCCAGCATTTT. This gives the protein CASSLGGGSQPQHF.